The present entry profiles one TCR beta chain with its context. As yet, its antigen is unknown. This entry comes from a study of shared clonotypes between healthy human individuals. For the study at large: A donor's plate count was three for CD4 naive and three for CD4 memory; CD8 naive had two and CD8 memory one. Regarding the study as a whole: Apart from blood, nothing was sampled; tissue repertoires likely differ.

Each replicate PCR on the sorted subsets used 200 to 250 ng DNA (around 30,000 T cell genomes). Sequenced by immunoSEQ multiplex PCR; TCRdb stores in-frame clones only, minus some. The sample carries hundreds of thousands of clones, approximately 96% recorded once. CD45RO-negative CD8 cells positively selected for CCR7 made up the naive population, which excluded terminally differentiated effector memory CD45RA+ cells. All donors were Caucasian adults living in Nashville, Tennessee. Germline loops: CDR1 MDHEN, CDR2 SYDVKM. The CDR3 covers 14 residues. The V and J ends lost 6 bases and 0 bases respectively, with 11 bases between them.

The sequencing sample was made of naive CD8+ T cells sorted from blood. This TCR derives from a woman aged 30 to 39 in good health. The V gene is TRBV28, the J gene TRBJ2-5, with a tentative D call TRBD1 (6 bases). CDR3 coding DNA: TGTGCCAGCAGCCAGGGGTTTGACCAAGAGACCCAGTACTTC. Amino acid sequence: CASSQGFDQETQYF.